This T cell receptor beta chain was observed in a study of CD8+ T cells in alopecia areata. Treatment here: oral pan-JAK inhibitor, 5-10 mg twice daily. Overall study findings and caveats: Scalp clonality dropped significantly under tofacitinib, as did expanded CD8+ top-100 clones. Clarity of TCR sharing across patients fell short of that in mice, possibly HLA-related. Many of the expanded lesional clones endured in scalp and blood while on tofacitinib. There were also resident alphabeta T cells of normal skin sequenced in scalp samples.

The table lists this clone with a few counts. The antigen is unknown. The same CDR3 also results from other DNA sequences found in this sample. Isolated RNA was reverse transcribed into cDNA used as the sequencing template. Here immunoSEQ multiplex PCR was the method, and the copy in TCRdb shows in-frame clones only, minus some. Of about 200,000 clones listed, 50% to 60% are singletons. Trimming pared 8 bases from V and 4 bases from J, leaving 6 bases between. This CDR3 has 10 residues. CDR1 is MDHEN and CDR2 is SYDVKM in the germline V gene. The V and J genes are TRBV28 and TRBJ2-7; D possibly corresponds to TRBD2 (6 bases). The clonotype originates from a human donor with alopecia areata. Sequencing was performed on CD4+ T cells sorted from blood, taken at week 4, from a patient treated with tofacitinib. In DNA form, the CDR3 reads TGTGCCAGCGGGGGGTACGAGCAGTACTTC. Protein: CASGGYEQYF.